Listed here are 13 T cell receptor beta chains from one sample, sequenced in a study of CD8 T cells in ankylosing spondylitis listed by TCRdb under 2017. Library creation used 5' RACE. The listed sequencing device is Illumina HiSeq 2500. TCRdb trimmed public reads at Q25 via fastp, called clones via MiXCR and kept in-frame beta chains. A single entry per CDR3 protein holds the most common genes and DNA from its merged rows. The sample data list approximately 250,000 distinct CDR3 sequences, and about 30% of these were observed just once. The ten largest account for 3.5% to 4.5% of the sample. The sequencing sample was made of blood, either unsorted or a sorted T cell fraction (not recorded which). These receptors were taken from a male donor with ankylosing spondylitis or in good health (not recorded which).

V is TRBV2 and J is TRBJ1-2; no firm D call. The CDR3 runs 14 residues. The germline V gene has CDR1 SNHLY and CDR2 FYNNEI. Between the trimmed V and J ends, which lost 6 bases and 5 bases, there was a span of 16 bases. The CDR3 bases are TGTGCCAGCAGATCTGACGGCTTATCTTATGGCTACACCTTC. This translates into CASRSDGLSYGYTF.

The J gene is TRBJ2-7, the V gene TRBV18; D is undetermined. This CDR3 has 11 residues. V was trimmed by 4 bases and J by 4 bases, leaving 5 bases between them. Germline CDR1 and CDR2: KGHSH and LQKENI. The CDR3 DNA reads as TGTGCCAGCTCACTAGAGTACGAGCAGTACTTC. This translates into CASSLEYEQYF.

In its sample, this clonotype was seen a few times. This chain joins TRBV6-1 and TRBJ2-7; no clear D. This CDR3 region has 11 residues. Germline-derived CDR1 and CDR2 are MNHNS and SASEGT. The V gene lost 7 bases and the J gene lost 3 bases, with 7 bases spanning the gap. In DNA, the CDR3 is TGTGCCAGCACCTACCTCTACGAGCAGTACTTC. This translates into CASTYLYEQYF.

The V and J genes are TRBV2 and TRBJ1-4; D is unclear. From germline, CDR1 is SNHLY and CDR2 FYNNEI. Between the trimmed V and J ends, which lost 6 bases and 0 bases, there was a span of 11 bases. This CDR3 is 15 amino acids long. The chain's CDR3 is CASRGRRATNEKLFF. The CDR3 coding sequence is TGTGCCAGCAGGGGCAGGCGTGCAACTAATGAAAAACTGTTTTTT.

The chain combines TRBV11-2 with TRBJ2-3, with 8 bases that match TRBD1. The CDR3 spans 15 residues. The germline CDR1 and CDR2 sequences are SGHAT and FQNNGV. J lost 2 bases, V lost 5 bases, and 6 bases had no gene match. The DNA for the CDR3 is TGTGCCAGCAGCCAACAGGACAGGGTCACAGATACGCAGTATTTT. Protein product: CASSQQDRVTDTQYF.

J is TRBJ2-3 and V is TRBV6-6; 8 bases agree with TRBD1. Trimming cost V 0 bases and J 11 bases; bases outside gene matches: 4. CDR3 length: 13 residues. Germline V gene lookup returns CDR1 MNHNY and CDR2 SVGAGI (reference sequence). The CDR3 protein is CASSYSDRVMQYF. The CDR3 nucleotides are TGTGCCAGCAGTTACTCGGACAGGGTTATGCAGTATTTT.

This clonotype appeared a few times. The chain carries TRBV7-2 and TRBJ2-5; D not certain. The V end lost 5 bases, the J end lost 3 bases, and 16 bases lay between the germline ends. The CDR3 has 15 residues. CDR1 SGHTA and CDR2 FQGNSA come from the germline V gene. CDR3 bases: TGTGCCAGCAGCAATCAGGTCCTGTGGGAAGAGACCCAGTACTTC. Protein: CASSNQVLWEETQYF.

This clonotype has just a few counts. The chain recombines TRBV12-3 or TRBV12-4 with TRBJ2-3, with D maybe TRBD2 (6 bases). The V end was cut by 1 base, the J end by 2 bases, with 10 bases between. The CDR3 sequence is 15 residues long. This chain's CDR3 is CASSLGDFYTDTQYF. CDR3 DNA: TGTGCCAGCAGTTTAGGGGACTTTTACACAGATACGCAGTATTTT.

The chain uses TRBV7-6 and TRBJ2-7; possibly TRBD1 for D (6 bases). Germline V lookup: CDR1 SGHVS, CDR2 FNYEAQ. Trimming cost V 4 bases and J 5 bases, with 12 bases left between them. CDR3 size: 13 residues. CDR3 region: CASSSGQYNEQYF. Here the CDR3 DNA reads TGTGCCAGCAGCTCCGGACAGTACAACGAGCAGTACTTC.

This clonotype came up a few times. The chain uses TRBV5-1 and TRBJ2-3; 8 bases line up with TRBD2. V lost 4 bases to trimming and J lost 6 bases; unmatched junction nucleotides: 10. Germline values: CDR1 SGHRS, CDR2 YFSETQ. The CDR3 runs 15 residues. CDR3 nucleotide sequence: TGCGCCAGCAGCCGGGGGGGGGCCTCGGTGGATACGCAGTATTTT. Protein sequence: CASSRGGASVDTQYF.

This clonotype was counted once. This chain connects TRBV20-1 to TRBJ1-3; D is ambiguous. The CDR3 runs to 13 residues. Trimming shortened V by 3 bases and J by 10 bases, and 16 bases separated the two germline ends. The germline gives CDR1 DFQATT, CDR2 SNEGSKA (reference sequence). The CDR3 sequence: CSARSDRAGTIYF. The CDR3 coding sequence is TGCAGTGCTAGGTCGGACCGGGCGGGTACCATATATTTT.

The gene calls are TRBV7-9 and TRBJ2-7; TRBD1 matches 8 bases. J was trimmed by 12 bases and V by 5 bases; bases with no gene match: 9. The CDR3 extends over 12 amino acids. Germline V gives CDR1 SEHNR, CDR2 FQNEAQ (reference sequence). The CDR3 bases are TGTGCCAGCAGCCCGGGACAGGATATAAGGTACTTC. Amino acid sequence: CASSPGQDIRYF. Looking up the rest from reference TRBV7-9 and TRBJ2-7 gives the full variable domain: DTGVSQNPRHKITKRGQNVTFRCDPISEHNRLYWYRQTLGQGPEFLTYFQNEAQLEKSRLLSDRFSAERPKGSFSTLEIQRTEQGDSAMYLCASSPGQDIRYFGPGTRLTVT.

This clonotype was seen more than once but under ten times. The V gene is TRBV12-3 or TRBV12-4, the J gene TRBJ2-7, with a possible D match to TRBD2 (7 bases). V was cut by 3 bases and J by 2 bases, with 11 bases left in between. The CDR3 runs to 14 residues. The CDR3 loop is CASSFGGPPYEQYF. CDR3 DNA: TGTGCCAGCAGTTTCGGGGGGCCTCCCTACGAGCAGTACTTC.